Reported below is one T cell receptor beta chain. This specimen belongs to a study of blood T cell repertoires in COVID-19. Original methodology: Amplifying reference gene primers gave estimates of nucleated cell counts. Using immunoSEQ multiplex PCR, the repertoire was profiled, and TCRdb retains in-frame clones only, with some absent. For V, J and clone size, that table is used; D and trimming come from the DNA. The sample records fewer than 75,000 clones, roughly 90% being singletons. The receptor was derived from a man in his sixties or seventies with acute or convalescent COVID-19. The sequenced material came from peripheral blood.

CDR3 nucleotide sequence: TGTGCCATCAGTGATGGACAGGGCGGAAGTAATGAAAAACTGTTTTTT. It codes for CAISDGQGGSNEKLFF. The genes are TRBV10-3 and TRBJ1-4, with 8 nucleotides matching TRBD1. This CDR3 has 16 amino acids. CDR1 is ENHRY, CDR2 SYGVKD, per germline. Trimming took 3 bases from V and 4 from J; bases not matched to a gene: 7.